This TCR beta chain stems from a study of T cell responses to AZD1222 COVID-19 vaccine. CDR3 length: 14 residues. Germline values: CDR1 SGHRS, CDR2 YFSETQ. Between the trimmed V and J ends, which lost 5 bases and 2 bases, there was a span of 14 bases. Here immunoSEQ multiplex PCR was the method, and the copy in TCRdb shows in-frame clones only, minus some. The data hold about 180,000 clones, with 90% to 95% observed a single time. The sequencing used peripheral blood, collected 28 days after the second AZD1222 dose. The source of this sequence is an adult who received the AZD1222 COVID-19 vaccine. The chain is built from TRBV5-1 and TRBJ2-7; maybe TRBD1 (6 bases). The CDR3 is CASSRAGVTYEQYF. CDR3 nucleotide sequence: TGCGCCAGCAGTCGGGCAGGGGTAACCTACGAGCAGTACTTC.